The clone carrying this TCR beta chain was counted many times. The sequenced template was RNA, covering the TCR beta CDR3 region. The workflow started with a first-round RT-PCR run with HTBI primers and then moved on to a second-round multiplex PCR. TCRdb redid the calling of the multiplex PCR reads with MiXCR, one entry per CDR3 protein. Seen here are roughly 380,000 distinct CDR3 sequences, over 15% observed once, and the top ten hold 5.5% to 7%. The V end lost 5 bases, the J end lost 3 bases, and 14 bases lay between the germline ends. This CDR3 is built from 15 residues. Germline CDR1 reads SGHTA; CDR2 reads FQGNSA. Ages of hyperthyroidism patients ran from 18 to 65, and their diagnoses were new, under 2 months' duration. In this cohort, patients with other autoimmune diseases, uncontrolled infections, pregnancy or lactation were excluded. This specimen belongs to a study of Graves' ophthalmopathy and Graves' hyperthyroidism.

The clonotype was recovered from a woman aged 18-29 years with stable Graves' hyperthyroidism. The chain uses TRBV7-2 and TRBJ1-5; perhaps TRBD1 as D (6 bases). Sequences were obtained from peripheral blood. The CDR3 protein is CASSPRRDTNQPQHF. The DNA for the CDR3 is TGTGCCAGCAGCCCCCGGCGGGACACCAATCAGCCCCAGCATTTT. Drawing the rest from reference TRBV7-2 and TRBJ1-5, the complete variable domain is GAGVSQSPSNKVTEKGKDVELRCDPISGHTALYWYRQSLGQGLEFLIYFQGNSAPDKSGLPSDRFSAERTGGSVSTLTIQRTQQEDSAVYLCASSPRRDTNQPQHFGDGTRLSIL.